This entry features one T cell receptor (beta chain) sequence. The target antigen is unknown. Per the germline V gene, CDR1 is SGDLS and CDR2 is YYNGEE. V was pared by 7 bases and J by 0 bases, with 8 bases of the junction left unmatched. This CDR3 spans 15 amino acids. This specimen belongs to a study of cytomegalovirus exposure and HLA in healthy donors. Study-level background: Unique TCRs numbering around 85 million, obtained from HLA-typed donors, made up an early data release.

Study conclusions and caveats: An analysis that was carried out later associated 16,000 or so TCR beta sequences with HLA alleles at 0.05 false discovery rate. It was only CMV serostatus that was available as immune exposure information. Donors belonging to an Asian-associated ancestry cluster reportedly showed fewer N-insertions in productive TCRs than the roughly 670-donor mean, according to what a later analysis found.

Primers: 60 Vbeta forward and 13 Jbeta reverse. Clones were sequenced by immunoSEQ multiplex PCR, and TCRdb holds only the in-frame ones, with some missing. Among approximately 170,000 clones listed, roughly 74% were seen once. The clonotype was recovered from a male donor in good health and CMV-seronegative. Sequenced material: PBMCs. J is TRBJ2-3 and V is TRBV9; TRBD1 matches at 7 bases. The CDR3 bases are TGTGCCAGCGGGGGACAGCCGAAAAGCACAGATACGCAGTATTTT. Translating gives CASGGQPKSTDTQYF.